What follows are 26 T cell receptor beta chains derived from one specimen sequenced in a study of radiotherapy plus CTLA-4 blockade in lung cancer. The table came from immunoSEQ multiplex PCR; TCRdb's copy has only in-frame clones and leaves some out. The data contain tens of thousands of clones, 79% of them singletons. The sequenced sample was peripheral blood, obtained from a patient treated with radiotherapy plus ipilimumab. The receptors were sampled from a human donor with non-small cell lung cancer who had a complete response to radiotherapy plus ipilimumab.

The chain employs TRBV6-1 and TRBJ1-5; no definite D call. The CDR3 consists of 16 residues. The germline CDR1 and CDR2 sequences are MNHNS and SASEGT. With 0 bases removed from V and 0 bases from J, the gap between germline ends came to 9 bases. The CDR3 loop is CASSEAPRNSNQPQHF. The CDR3 DNA reads TGTGCCAGCAGTGAAGCCCCCAGGAATAGCAATCAGCCCCAGCATTTT.

The V call is TRBV27, the J call TRBJ1-5; the D gene is possibly TRBD1 (5 bases). V was pared by 11 bases and J by 9 bases, with 17 bases between. The CDR3 has 12 residues. CDR1 MNHEY and CDR2 SMNVEV come from the germline V gene (reference sequence). This chain's CDR3 is CASGTTAGPQHF. DNA for the CDR3: TGTGCCTCGGGGACGACCGCAGGGCCCCAGCATTTT.

V usage is TRBV19 and J usage is TRBJ2-5, with 10 bases that match TRBD1. V gave up 9 bases and J gave up 4 bases; unmatched junction bases: 11. The CDR3 loop spans 15 amino acids. CDR1 and CDR2 (germline): LNHDA, SQIVND (reference sequence). CDR3 nucleotide sequence: TGTGCCAGACGGGGGGACAGGGGTCACCGAGAGACCCAGTACTTC. Amino acids: CARRGDRGHRETQYF.

The V call is TRBV7-2, the J call TRBJ2-5; perhaps D is TRBD1 or TRBD2 (6 bases each). Germline-derived CDR1 and CDR2 are SGHTA and FQGNSA. This CDR3 has 13 amino acids. With 5 bases removed from V and 11 bases from J, the gap between germline ends came to 18 bases. The CDR3 sequence is CASSKSDYQGQYF. CDR3 nucleotide sequence: TGTGCCAGCAGCAAATCGGACTATCAGGGGCAGTACTTC.

The chain combines TRBV10-3 with TRBJ2-3; 15 bases match TRBD2. Germline-derived CDR1 and CDR2 are ENHRY and SYGVKD. V shed 6 bases, J shed 4 bases, and the junction held 2 bases outside the gene matches. The CDR3 loop spans 15 amino acids. CDR3 loop: CAIRGLAGGADTQYF. The CDR3 region has the DNA TGTGCCATCAGAGGACTAGCGGGAGGGGCAGATACGCAGTATTTT.

The chain uses TRBV28 and TRBJ1-3; the match to TRBD1 covers 7 bases. The germline gives CDR1 MDHEN, CDR2 SYDVKM. Unmatched junction bases numbered 9, after V lost 3 bases and J lost 4 bases. CDR3 length equals 16 residues. CDR3 residues: CASSFHRTGGGNTIYF. CDR3 sequence (DNA): TGTGCCAGCAGTTTTCACCGGACAGGTGGGGGAAACACCATATATTTT.

The J gene is TRBJ2-7, the V gene TRBV5-7; D ambiguous. TRBV5-7 is an ORF, and what it does is uncertain. Between the trimmed V and J ends, which lost 6 bases and 5 bases, there was a span of 12 bases. The CDR3 runs to 12 residues. CDR3 in amino acids: CASIWGRDEQYV. The CDR3 DNA reads TGTGCCAGCATCTGGGGTCGAGACGAGCAGTACGTC.

The chain combines TRBV11-3 with TRBJ1-3; D is uncertain. The CDR3 contains 16 residues. The germline CDR1 and CDR2 sequences are SGHNT and YENEEA. V lost 1 base, J lost 0 bases, and 10 bases lay in between. The CDR3 DNA follows: TGTGCCAGCAGCTTAGCTGGCAGCATCTCTGGAAACACCATATATTTT. Translating it yields CASSLAGSISGNTIYF. Based on the CDR3 plus reference TRBV11-3 and TRBJ1-3, the full variable domain is EAGVVQSPRYKIIEKKQPVAFWCNPISGHNTLYWYLQNLGQGPELLIRYENEEAVDDSQLPKDRFSAERLKGVDSTLKIQPAELGDSAVYLCASSLAGSISGNTIYFGEGSWLTVV.

This sequence joins TRBV11-3 and TRBJ2-4, with D unresolved. The CDR3 runs 13 residues. CDR1 SGHNT and CDR2 YENEEA come from the germline V gene. Trimming shortened V by 4 bases and J by 5 bases, and 9 bases separated the two germline ends. The CDR3 DNA sequence: TGTGCCAGCAGCTGGCCGGGCCAAAACATTCAGTACTTC. Its translation is CASSWPGQNIQYF.

V is TRBV29-1 and J is TRBJ2-3, with 10 bases aligning to TRBD2. The germline V gene encodes CDR1 SQVTM and CDR2 ANQGSEA. J lost 2 bases, V lost 3 bases, and 8 bases had no gene match. The CDR3 sequence is 16 residues long. For the CDR3, the DNA is TGCAGCGTTGAGGGGACTAGCGCTACAGACACAGATACGCAGTATTTT. Translating it yields CSVEGTSATDTDTQYF.

In this sample, this clone turned up a few times. The chain is built from TRBV19 and TRBJ2-7; weak D call: TRBD1 (6 bases). Germline CDR1 reads LNHDA; CDR2 reads SQIVND (reference sequence). V was cut by 5 bases and J by 5 bases, with 16 bases left in between. CDR3 length: 14 residues. The CDR3 coding sequence is TGTGCCAGTAGTTTGAACAGGGATAGCGACGAGCAGTACGTC. It is translated as CASSLNRDSDEQYV.

The gene calls are TRBV12-5 and TRBJ2-7; D ambiguous. V lost 4 bases and J 6 bases, leaving 13 bases between the germline ends. The CDR3 runs 13 residues. Germline-derived CDR1 and CDR2 are LGHNT and FRNRAP. The CDR3: CASGSGSSREQYF. The CDR3 DNA follows: TGTGCTAGTGGTTCCGGAAGTTCCCGCGAGCAGTACTTC.

V and J are TRBV28 and TRBJ1-2; D unclear. Trimming shortened V by 6 bases and J by 8 bases, and 7 bases separated the two germline ends. Germline loops: CDR1 MDHEN, CDR2 SYDVKM. The CDR3 is made up of 10 amino acids. CDR3 sequence: CASREEGYTF. CDR3 in DNA: TGTGCCAGCAGGGAGGAGGGCTACACCTTC.

The chain carries TRBV19 and TRBJ1-4; maybe TRBD1 (5 bases). V was clipped by 3 bases and J by 7 bases, with 9 bases between them. The germline CDR1 and CDR2 sequences are LNHDA and SQIVND (reference sequence). The CDR3 sequence is 13 residues long. The CDR3 loop is CASSINGGEKLFF. CDR3 DNA: TGTGCCAGTAGTATCAATGGGGGTGAAAAACTGTTTTTT.

This sequence joins TRBV10-3 and TRBJ2-7; weak D call: TRBD1 (5 bases). The CDR3 length is 16 residues. The V and J ends lost 6 bases and 3 bases respectively, with 21 bases between them. CDR1 ENHRY and CDR2 SYGVKD come from the germline V gene. Here the CDR3 DNA reads TGTGCCATCAGCGCCACTCAGGGTTACGGTTTCTACGAGCAGTACTTC. Translation gives CAISATQGYGFYEQYF.

Here the CDR3 reads CASGLSLVTISTLNEKLFF. CDR3 sequence (DNA): TGTGCTAGTGGTTTGTCCCTCGTGACCATCTCCACTCTTAATGAAAAACTGTTTTTT. The J gene is TRBJ1-4, the V gene TRBV12-5; D is unclear. V gave up 2 bases and J gave up 4 bases, with 23 bases separating them. The CDR3 length is 19 residues. Germline V gene lookup returns CDR1 LGHNT and CDR2 FRNRAP.

CDR3 protein: CATRQSRTSTDTQYF. For the CDR3, the DNA is TGTGCTACTAGACAAAGTAGAACTAGCACAGATACGCAGTATTTT. This chain connects TRBV12-5 to TRBJ2-3; D not certain. Germline assignment: CDR1 LGHNT and CDR2 FRNRAP. The V gene lost 10 bases and the J gene lost 0 bases, with 17 bases spanning the gap. This CDR3 region has 15 residues.

This chain joins TRBV23-1 and TRBJ2-4; possibly TRBD2 for D (6 bases). TRBV23-1 is placed among ORFs of uncertain function. Trimming cost V 4 bases and J 0 bases, with 16 bases left between them. This CDR3 spans 17 amino acids. The CDR3, as DNA: TGCGCCAGCAGTCCCCGGCGGAGGGGCAAAGCCAAAAACATTCAGTACTTC. It encodes CASSPRRRGKAKNIQYF.

The CDR3 reads CASSQDPRAYQPQHF. For the CDR3, the DNA is TGCGCCAGCAGCCAAGATCCCAGGGCCTATCAGCCCCAGCATTTT. This rearrangement joins TRBV4-1 to TRBJ1-5; possibly TRBD1 for D (5 bases). CDR1 and CDR2 (germline): MGHRA, YSYEKL. The CDR3 loop spans 15 amino acids. The V and J ends lost 0 bases and 5 bases respectively, with 11 bases between them.

The chain carries TRBV6-5 and TRBJ2-7; possible D gene TRBD2, 5 bases. CDR1 and CDR2 (germline): MNHEY, SVGAGI. The V and J ends lost 2 bases and 4 bases respectively, with 12 bases between them. The CDR3 has 14 residues. The CDR3 DNA reads TGTGCCAGCAGTTACGCACAGAGGGAATACGAGCAGTACTTC. Its protein product is CASSYAQREYEQYF.

The rearrangement links TRBV29-1 to TRBJ2-3, with a possible D match to TRBD2 (6 bases). The CDR3 contains 13 residues. In germline, CDR1 is SQVTM, CDR2 ANQGSEA. V shed 7 bases and J shed 0 bases, with 11 bases lying between them. This chain's CDR3 is CSAGGASTDTQYF. In DNA, the CDR3 is TGCAGCGCTGGCGGGGCGAGCACAGATACGCAGTATTTT.

This rearrangement joins TRBV15 to TRBJ2-1; D may match TRBD1 or TRBD2 (7 bases each). Trimming took off 1 base at V and 7 bases at J, with 11 bases between the two ends. CDR3 length equals 14 residues. CDR1 and CDR2 from the germline V gene are LNHNV and YYDKDF (reference sequence). CDR3 coding DNA: TGTGCCACCAGCAGAGGTCAGGGGGGGAATGAGCAGTTCTTC. Translation gives CATSRGQGGNEQFF.

The rearrangement joins TRBV7-6 to TRBJ1-1; 10 bases are a match to TRBD1. CDR3 length equals 15 residues. Germline assignment: CDR1 SGHVS and CDR2 FNYEAQ. V lost 5 bases to trimming and J lost 6 bases; unmatched junction nucleotides: 9. Here the CDR3 DNA reads TGTGCCAGCAGCGCGGACAGGGGGGTGTCATCTGAAGCTTTCTTT. Translation gives CASSADRGVSSEAFF.

The count of this clone is one. The J gene is TRBJ2-2, the V gene TRBV6-4; D might be TRBD1 (5 bases). V lost 8 bases and J lost 5, with 12 bases in between. This CDR3 has 13 amino acids. The germline V gene encodes CDR1 MRHNA and CDR2 SNTAGT. The CDR3 spells CASRKGLTGELFF. The CDR3 nucleotides read TGTGCCAGCCGGAAGGGGCTGACCGGGGAGCTGTTTTTT.

This chain links TRBV2 with TRBJ2-3, with 7 positions matching TRBD2. With 0 bases clipped from V and 11 bases from J, the junction kept 8 bases outside the gene matches. Germline V gene lookup returns CDR1 SNHLY and CDR2 FYNNEI. This CDR3 contains 14 residues. The CDR3 sequence: CASSEALGLAEQYF. In DNA form, the CDR3 reads TGTGCCAGCAGTGAAGCGTTGGGTCTAGCGGAGCAGTATTTT.

This clone showed up just a few times. This chain links TRBV12-5 with TRBJ2-7; tentative D call: TRBD1 (5 bases). Per the germline V gene, CDR1 is LGHNT and CDR2 is FRNRAP. The CDR3 contains 14 residues. Trimming took 1 base from V and 6 from J, leaving 13 bases between them. The DNA of the CDR3 is TGTGCTAGTGGTTTGGGGGGCTCTTCTCGCGAGCAGTACTTC. Residues: CASGLGGSSREQYF.